These T cell receptor beta chains were read from a single sample in a study of breast tumors, draining lymph nodes, adjacent tissues. TCRdb re-derived calls from the multiplex PCR reads in MiXCR, one entry per CDR3 protein. The sample includes hundreds of thousands of distinct CDR3 sequences, 32% of them seen just once. The sample consisted of axillary lymph node tissue. These receptors came from a female donor with breast cancer. Some clones in this sample may be carry-over from other donors' samples. CDR3s include the opening cysteine and the closing phenylalanine or tryptophan.

TRBV10-3,TRBJ2-5,CAISERRIAETQYF
TRBV30,TRBJ2-2,CAWGGTGNTGELFF
TRBV27,TRBJ2-1,CASRLAGERYNEQFF
TRBV11-3,TRBJ2-1,CASSATGTSGATYNEQFF
TRBV7-2,TRBJ2-7,CASSLFGTSRTFYEQYF
TRBV5-1,TRBJ2-3,CASSLDTGVDAQYF
TRBV13,TRBJ2-2,CASSLRGGRTNTGELFF
TRBV5-1,TRBJ2-2,CASGPDTAPGELFF
TRBV20-1,TRBJ2-4,CSARDLRDQSF
TRBV7-9,TRBJ2-2,CASSLAVGELFF
TRBV11-3,TRBJ2-3,CASSPTLGAGADTQYF
TRBV25-1,TRBJ2-2,CASRGQSNTGELFF
TRBV4-1,TRBJ2-7,CASSQTRSYEQYF
TRBV3-1,TRBJ2-3,CAGSIGDTQYF
TRBV5-1,TRBJ1-4,CASSVTGEVRYEKLFF
TRBV2,TRBJ2-7,CASNGETYEQYF
TRBV27,TRBJ1-6,CASSIQGLGNSPLHF
TRBV6-2/TRBV6-3,TRBJ2-7,CASSYRYSDRVNYEQYF
TRBV4-1,TRBJ1-5,CASSQEEGRFDQPQHF
TRBV12-3/TRBV12-4,TRBJ2-3,CASAGSPADTQYF
TRBV18,TRBJ1-1,CASSPPGQGARGTEAFF
TRBV7-9,TRBJ2-3,CASSVVFSGGHGDTQYF
TRBV18,TRBJ2-3,CASSNREGKGRADTQYF
TRBV29-1,TRBJ1-3,CSVQGPPGNTIYF
TRBV5-1,TRBJ1-1,CASSLGAGVRTEAFF
TRBV6-6,TRBJ2-7,CASSLSDRALGERYF
TRBV12-3/TRBV12-4,TRBJ1-1,CASSLRMNTEAFF
TRBV7-2,TRBJ2-7,CVSSGRTGSYEQYF
TRBV9,TRBJ2-7,CASSDGTGVDEQYF
TRBV20-1,TRBJ1-5,CSAAGHTAQHF
TRBV9,TRBJ1-3,CASSTTGVPGNTIYF
TRBV7-2,TRBJ2-7,CASSLGAGTTYEQYF
TRBV5-1,TRBJ2-5,CASSLVSSPHETQYF
TRBV20-1,TRBJ2-4,CSARFGPKNIQYF
TRBV5-1,TRBJ1-1,CASSLVGENTEAFF
TRBV20-1,TRBJ2-5,CSATQIANQETQYF
TRBV20-1,TRBJ2-5,CSAPETSGGETQYF
TRBV6-6,TRBJ2-7,CASIHPRLGGEQYF
TRBV20-1,TRBJ2-3,CSAGLRAPLVGTQYF
TRBV7-9,TRBJ2-6,CASSPIAGAGANVLTF
TRBV5-6,TRBJ1-4,CASSFGRGRTNEKLFF
TRBV5-1,TRBJ2-5,CASSYTFGYQETQYF
TRBV28,TRBJ1-2,CASSDKLRTGLGYTF
TRBV2,TRBJ2-5,CASRDYLETQYF
TRBV7-2,TRBJ2-7,CASSNNDRGAEQYF
TRBV19,TRBJ2-1,CASTSAGGQFF
TRBV7-9,TRBJ2-3,CASLGTSGRRPDTQYF
TRBV12-3/TRBV12-4,TRBJ2-7,CASRPGGSLLEQYF
TRBV10-2,TRBJ1-1,CASSESRAHTEAFF
TRBV12-3/TRBV12-4,TRBJ1-5,CASSLDLGQGANQPQHF
TRBV7-1,TRBJ2-5,CASSSRTGLGETQYF
TRBV5-4,TRBJ2-5,CASSLLSSTQETQYF
TRBV2,TRBJ1-1,CASSINRGLTEAFF